The following is a T cell receptor (beta chain) sequence with its context. The V and J ends lost 8 bases and 0 bases respectively, with 13 bases between them. Looked up from germline, CDR1 is ENHRY and CDR2 is SYGVKD. CDR3 length: 14 residues. The data derive from a study of CD8+CD57+ T cells in acquired aplastic anemia. Overall study: Sorted CD4+ and CD8+ cell DNA averaged roughly 3.2 ug.

Sequenced patients had shown CD8+CD57+ cell expansion by flow cytometry. Template material for TCR beta VDJ and CDR3 profiling consisted of genomic DNA. TCRdb recomputed calls from the reads with MiXCR, one row per CDR3 protein. In the table there are 170,000 or so distinct CDR3 sequences, nearly 65% of which are singletons. This receptor was taken from a human donor with aplastic anemia. The chain is built from TRBV10-3 and TRBJ1-1, with D unclear. Sequenced: sorted CD4+, CD8+, or CD8+CD57+ T cells (not recorded which) from PBMCs. The chain's CDR3 is CAIGNGGMNTEAFF. CDR3 DNA sequence: TGTGCCATCGGCAATGGAGGGATGAACACTGAAGCTTTCTTT.